Shown below are 25 T cell receptor beta chains from a single sample sequenced in a study of blood T cell repertoires in COVID-19. Clones were sequenced by immunoSEQ multiplex PCR, and TCRdb holds only the in-frame ones, with some missing. In the table there are approximately 100,000 clones, over 65% of which are singletons. The specimen was peripheral blood. The receptors originated from a man aged 55 to 69 with acute or convalescent COVID-19.

V is TRBV29-1 and J is TRBJ2-7; the D gene is possibly TRBD1 (6 bases). This CDR3 comprises 12 residues. Germline V gives CDR1 SQVTM, CDR2 ANQGSEA. The V end was cut by 6 bases, the J end by 9 bases, with 18 bases between. The CDR3: CSVDTGFGVQYF. The CDR3 DNA sequence: TGCAGCGTAGACACAGGGTTCGGGGTGCAGTACTTC.

The V call is TRBV27, the J call TRBJ2-6, with 8 bases matching TRBD1. Trimming at V came to 3 bases and at J to 0 bases, leaving 7 bases not matched to a gene. The CDR3 consists of 18 residues. The germline CDR1 and CDR2 sequences are MNHEY and SMNVEV (reference sequence). The DNA for the CDR3 is TGTGCCAGCAGTTTGGTCTTGGGACAGGCCTCTGGGGCCAACGTCCTGACTTTC. Translated: CASSLVLGQASGANVLTF.

V is TRBV11-3 and J is TRBJ2-2; 7 nucleotides match TRBD1. This CDR3 region has 17 residues. Germline CDR1 is SGHNT and CDR2 is YENEEA. With 1 base clipped from V and 6 bases from J, the junction kept 11 bases outside the gene matches. The CDR3: CASSLGGDRESSGELFF. In DNA form, the CDR3 reads TGTGCCAGCAGCTTAGGTGGTGACAGGGAATCCTCCGGGGAGCTGTTTTTT. Drawing the rest from reference TRBV11-3 and TRBJ2-2, the complete variable domain is EAGVVQSPRYKIIEKKQPVAFWCNPISGHNTLYWYLQNLGQGPELLIRYENEEAVDDSQLPKDRFSAERLKGVDSTLKIQPAELGDSAVYLCASSLGGDRESSGELFFGEGSRLTVL.

The V gene is TRBV27, the J gene TRBJ1-6, with unresolved D. Trimming took 6 bases from V and 10 from J, leaving 13 bases between them. The germline V gene has CDR1 MNHEY and CDR2 SMNVEV (reference sequence). The CDR3 consists of 13 residues. Here the CDR3 reads CASRPTGMSPLHF. The CDR3 DNA reads as TGTGCCAGCAGGCCCACGGGGATGTCACCCCTCCACTTT.

This chain links TRBV5-1 with TRBJ2-2; tentative D call: TRBD1 (5 bases). The CDR3 has 17 amino acids. Germline lookup yields CDR1 SGHRS and CDR2 YFSETQ. V lost 3 bases and J lost 2, with 17 bases in between. CDR3 DNA: TGCGCCAGCAGCTGGTCAAGACAGAACAGAAACACCGGGGAGCTGTTTTTT. It codes for CASSWSRQNRNTGELFF.

This clone showed up just a few times. The rearrangement joins TRBV5-1 to TRBJ1-1; no clear D. The CDR3 is 16 amino acids. CDR1 and CDR2 from the germline V gene are SGHRS and YFSETQ. V was cut by 0 bases and J by 9 bases, with 21 bases left in between. In DNA form, the CDR3 reads TGCGCCAGCAGCTTGGAAACCTCCGTGTATGCGGATAAAGCTTTCTTT. Amino acid sequence: CASSLETSVYADKAFF.

The count of this clone is one. The chain couples TRBV6-6 to TRBJ2-7; 14 nucleotides agree with TRBD2. V was pared by 5 bases and J by 6 bases, with 9 bases of the junction left unmatched. Per germline, CDR1 MNHNY and CDR2 SVGAGI (reference sequence). The CDR3 totals 16 residues. CDR3 sequence: CASSRTGLAGAGEQYF. The CDR3 bases are TGTGCCAGCAGTCGGACGGGACTAGCGGGAGCAGGCGAGCAGTACTTC.

CDR3 DNA sequence: TGTGCCAGCAGTACGACAGGGGTCTTTCCCGGGGAGCTGTTTTTT. It is translated as CASSTTGVFPGELFF. This chain links TRBV6-5 with TRBJ2-2; 8 positions agree with TRBD1. This CDR3 is 15 amino acids long. After removal of 5 bases from V and 6 bases from J, the junction contained 8 bases not matched to a gene. Germline-derived CDR1 and CDR2 are MNHEY and SVGAGI.

The chain carries TRBV6-5 and TRBJ1-2; 8 bases agree with TRBD1. The CDR3 runs 14 residues. Germline assignment: CDR1 MNHEY and CDR2 SVGAGI. The J segment lost 8 bases and the V segment lost 1 base, leaving 6 bases of the junction unmatched. In DNA form, the CDR3 reads TGTGCCAGCAGTTACTTGGACAGGGCGGGCGGCTACACCTTC. The encoded protein is CASSYLDRAGGYTF.

The genes are TRBV6-4 and TRBJ1-4; D gene ambiguous. Trimming removed 6 bases from V and 0 bases from J, with 11 bases in between. The CDR3 loop spans 15 amino acids. Germline-derived CDR1 and CDR2 are MRHNA and SNTAGT. CDR3 residues: CASRRQPATNEKLFF. The CDR3 DNA sequence: TGTGCCAGCAGACGACAACCAGCAACTAATGAAAAACTGTTTTTT.

This clone was found a few times. The chain is built from TRBV29-1 and TRBJ2-7, with TRBD1 identical over 7 bases. V shed 6 bases, J shed 7 bases, and the junction held 6 bases outside the gene matches. Germline V CDR1 and CDR2: SQVTM, ANQGSEA. The CDR3 sequence is 11 residues long. Here the CDR3 reads CSVRQGAEQYF. In DNA, the CDR3 is TGCAGCGTCAGACAGGGCGCAGAGCAGTACTTC.

The CDR3 DNA reads TGTGCCAGCAGCTTAGGGCTAGCGGGACCCTACGAGCAGTACGTC. This encodes CASSLGLAGPYEQYV. V is TRBV7-2 and J is TRBJ2-7, with 9 bases that match TRBD2. Germline CDR1 reads SGHTA; CDR2 reads FQGNSA. The CDR3 covers 15 residues. Trimming took 1 base from V and 2 from J; bases not matched to a gene: 3.

The CDR3 DNA reads as TGTGCCAGCAGTCCACAGGGGGCTGGTTCATACGAGCAGTACGTC. It encodes CASSPQGAGSYEQYV. The rearrangement uses TRBV6-5 and TRBJ2-7; 9 bases match TRBD1. The V segment lost 5 bases and the J segment 4 bases; nucleotides outside the gene matches: 9. The CDR3 is made up of 15 amino acids. Germline V lookup: CDR1 MNHEY, CDR2 SVGAGI.

The rearrangement joins TRBV3-1 (or the pseudogene TRBV3-2) to TRBJ2-5, with a tentative D call TRBD1 (5 bases). CDR3 length: 13 amino acids. Trimming took 6 bases from V and 4 from J, leaving 12 bases between them. Germline loops: CDR1 LGHDT, CDR2 YNNKEL (reference sequence). CDR3 in DNA: TGTGCCAGCAGTAGTAGGGGCGCAGAGACCCAGTACTTC. Translation: CASSSRGAETQYF.

V gene TRBV18 combines with J gene TRBJ2-1; 12 positions match TRBD2. This CDR3 is 15 amino acids long. Germline assignment: CDR1 KGHSH and CDR2 LQKENI. The V and J ends lost 6 bases and 7 bases, in that order; junction bases with no gene match: 7. The CDR3 reads CASSYTSGRQNEQFF. The DNA of the CDR3 is TGTGCCAGCTCGTATACTAGCGGGAGGCAAAATGAGCAGTTCTTC.

This clone is a singleton in its sample. This chain joins TRBV6-6 and TRBJ1-1; D uncertain. The V gene's germline CDR1 is MNHNY and CDR2 SVGAGI (reference sequence). CDR3 length equals 11 residues. V was cut by 7 bases and J by 4 bases, with 7 bases left in between. The CDR3 is CASTPGTEAFF. In DNA form, the CDR3 reads TGTGCCAGCACTCCCGGCACTGAAGCTTTCTTT.

The genes are TRBV29-1 and TRBJ1-4; tentatively, D is TRBD1 (6 bases). The CDR3 loop spans 13 amino acids. Germline V lookup: CDR1 SQVTM, CDR2 ANQGSEA. V lost 3 bases and J lost 7, with 12 bases in between. The DNA for the CDR3 is TGCAGCGTTGACGGGGGGGCTGTTGAAAAACTGTTTTTT. Encoded protein: CSVDGGAVEKLFF.

This sequence joins TRBV5-4 and TRBJ2-3, with 10 bases aligning to TRBD1. The V and J ends lost 4 bases and 2 bases, in that order; junction bases with no gene match: 10. Per the germline V gene, CDR1 is SGHNT and CDR2 is YYREEE (reference sequence). The CDR3 sequence is 17 residues long. CDR3: CASSLLQGQGPTDTQYF. The CDR3 region has the DNA TGTGCCAGCAGCCTCCTGCAGGGACAGGGGCCCACAGATACGCAGTATTTT.

The chain's CDR3 is CASSLAGTVGNQPQHF. The DNA for the CDR3 is TGCGCCAGCAGCTTGGCGGGGACAGTTGGCAATCAGCCCCAGCATTTT. The rearrangement links TRBV5-1 to TRBJ1-5; 7 nucleotides align to TRBD1. CDR1 SGHRS and CDR2 YFSETQ come from the germline V gene. The V and J ends lost 0 bases and 2 bases, in that order; junction bases with no gene match: 5. The CDR3 loop spans 16 amino acids.

The chain carries TRBV3-1 (or the pseudogene TRBV3-2) and TRBJ2-3, with a possible D match to TRBD1 (6 bases). V was cut by 5 bases and J by 2 bases, with 14 bases left in between. This CDR3 is 15 amino acids long. Germline values: CDR1 LGHDT, CDR2 YNNKEL (reference sequence). This chain's CDR3 is CASSSANRATDTQYF. CDR3 coding DNA: TGTGCCAGCAGCTCCGCGAACAGGGCCACAGATACGCAGTATTTT.

The chain recombines TRBV5-5 with TRBJ2-7; 11 nucleotides match TRBD2. The CDR3 has 18 residues. J lost 0 bases, V lost 1 base, and 9 bases had no gene match. CDR1 and CDR2 from the germline V gene are SGHKS and YYEKEE (reference sequence). The CDR3 protein is CASSLSPSGRTISYEQYF. CDR3 nucleotide sequence: TGTGCCAGCAGCTTGTCGCCTAGCGGGAGGACTATCTCCTACGAGCAGTACTTC. Looking up the rest from reference TRBV5-5 and TRBJ2-7 gives the full variable domain: DAGVTQSPTHLIKTRGQQVTLRCSPISGHKSVSWYQQVLGQGPQFIFQYYEKEERGRGNFPDRFSARQFPNYSSELNVNALLLGDSALYLCASSLSPSGRTISYEQYFGPGTRLTVT.

The V gene is TRBV2, the J gene TRBJ2-1, with TRBD2 matching 8 bases. Looked up from germline, CDR1 is SNHLY and CDR2 is FYNNEI. J gave up 10 bases and V 8 bases, and 10 bases lay outside the gene matches. CDR3 length: 13 residues. In DNA form, the CDR3 reads TGTGCCAGCGGCCCCGGGACTAGTGGAGAGCAGTTCTTC. Residues: CASGPGTSGEQFF.

The chain employs TRBV10-3 and TRBJ2-7; tentative D call: TRBD2 (5 bases). Trimming pared 10 bases from V and 7 bases from J, leaving 17 bases between. Germline V gene lookup returns CDR1 ENHRY and CDR2 SYGVKD. CDR3 length: 12 residues. CDR3 nucleotide sequence: TGTGCCACCAATGACTTCCGAGGGGAGCAGTACTTC. It translates to CATNDFRGEQYF.

This clone has a single count. The chain joins TRBV10-1 to TRBJ2-5; 8 positions agree with TRBD2. Per the germline V gene, CDR1 is WNHNN and CDR2 is SYGVQD (reference sequence). The CDR3 loop spans 16 amino acids. V lost 3 bases and J lost 4; bases outside the gene matches: 10. CDR3 protein: CASSDGGSGEGETQYF. The CDR3 nucleotides read TGCGCCAGCAGTGATGGCGGTAGCGGGGAGGGAGAGACCCAGTACTTC.

Regarding this clone: Sequence at one end of the junction differs from germline and may be a read error. The rearrangement links TRBV6-1 to TRBJ2-7, with D possibly matching TRBD1 (5 bases). The CDR3 sequence is 13 residues long. Germline V gene data show CDR1 as MNHNS and CDR2 as SASEGT. In DNA, the CDR3 is TGTGCCAGCAATGAACCTAGAACAGGAAAGCAGTACTTC. Its translation: CASNEPRTGKQYF.